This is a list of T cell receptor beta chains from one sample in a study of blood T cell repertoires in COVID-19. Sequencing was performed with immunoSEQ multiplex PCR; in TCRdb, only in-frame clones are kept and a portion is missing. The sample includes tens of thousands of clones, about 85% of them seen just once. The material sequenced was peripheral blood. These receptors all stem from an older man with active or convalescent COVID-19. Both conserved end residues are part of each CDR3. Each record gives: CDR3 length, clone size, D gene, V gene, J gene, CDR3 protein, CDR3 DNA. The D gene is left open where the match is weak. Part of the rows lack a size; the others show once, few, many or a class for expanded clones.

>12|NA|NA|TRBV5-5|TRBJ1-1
CASSFGELEAFF
TGTGCCAGCAGCTTTGGGGAGCTTGAAGCTTTCTTT
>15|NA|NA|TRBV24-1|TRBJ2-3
CATSDPRDRTDTQYF
TGTGCCACCAGTGACCCCCGAGATCGCACAGATACGCAGTATTTT
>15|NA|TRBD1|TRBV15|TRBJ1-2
CATSRDLDRVDGYTF
TGTGCCACCAGCAGAGATTTAGACAGGGTAGATGGCTACACCTTC
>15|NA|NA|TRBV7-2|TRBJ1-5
CASSPGLHRNQPQHF
TGTGCCAGCAGCCCAGGATTACATCGCAATCAGCCCCAGCATTTT
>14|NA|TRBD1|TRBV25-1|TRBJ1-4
CASSDRGLGEKLFF
TGTGCCAGCAGTGACAGGGGGCTTGGTGAAAAACTGTTTTTT
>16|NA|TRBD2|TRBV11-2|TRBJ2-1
CASSLLGGGPYNEQFF
TGTGCCAGCAGCCTGCTGGGCGGGGGACCTTACAATGAGCAGTTCTTC
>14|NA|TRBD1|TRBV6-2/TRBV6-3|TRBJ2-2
CASSAGQGIGELFF
TGTGCCAGCAGTGCCGGACAGGGGATCGGGGAGCTGTTTTTT
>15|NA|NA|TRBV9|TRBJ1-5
CASSVDTGTNQPQHF
TGTGCCAGCAGCGTAGACACAGGAACTAATCAGCCCCAGCATTTT
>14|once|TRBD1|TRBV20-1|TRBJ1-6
CSASQQGFNSPLHF
TGCAGTGCTAGTCAACAGGGGTTTAATTCACCCCTCCACTTT
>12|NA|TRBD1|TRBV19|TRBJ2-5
CASGTGRETQYF
TGTGCCAGTGGGACAGGGAGAGAGACCCAGTACTTC
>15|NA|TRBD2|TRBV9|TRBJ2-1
CASSVGRGDYNEQFF
TGTGCCAGCAGCGTCGGGCGGGGGGACTACAATGAGCAGTTCTTC
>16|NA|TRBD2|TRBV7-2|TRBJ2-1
CASRPGTTRLTDEQFF
TGTGCCAGCAGACCTGGGACTACCAGGCTGACGGATGAGCAGTTCTTC
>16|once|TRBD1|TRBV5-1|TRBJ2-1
CASGLLRTGGMNEQFF
TGCGCCAGCGGCCTTTTACGGACAGGGGGCATGAATGAGCAGTTCTTC
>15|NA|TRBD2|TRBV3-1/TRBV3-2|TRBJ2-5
CASSPLAGKEETQYF
TGTGCCAGCAGCCCGTTAGCGGGGAAGGAAGAGACCCAGTACTTC
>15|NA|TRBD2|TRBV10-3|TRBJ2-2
CAISFTSGITGELFF
TGTGCCATCAGTTTCACTAGCGGGATCACCGGGGAGCTGTTTTTT
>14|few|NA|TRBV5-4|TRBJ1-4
CASSPDPHNEKLFF
TGTGCCAGCAGCCCAGATCCACATAATGAAAAACTGTTTTTT
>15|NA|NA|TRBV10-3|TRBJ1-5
CAISESGQSNQPQHF
TGTGCCATCAGTGAGTCCGGACAGTCTAATCAGCCCCAGCATTTT
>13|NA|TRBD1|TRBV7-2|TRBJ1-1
CASSQQGLTEAFF
TGTGCCAGCAGCCAACAGGGGTTGACTGAAGCTTTCTTT
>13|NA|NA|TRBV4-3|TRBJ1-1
CASSLKGVTEAFF
TGCGCCAGCAGCCTAAAGGGGGTCACTGAAGCTTTCTTT
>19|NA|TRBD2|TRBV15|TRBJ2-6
CATSSRGDRDFSGANVLTF
TGTGCCACCAGCAGCCGGGGGGACCGCGATTTTTCTGGGGCCAACGTCCTGACTTTC
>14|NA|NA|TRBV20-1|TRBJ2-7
CSASLGGLSYEQYF
TGCAGTGCTAGTTTGGGAGGTCTTTCCTACGAGCAGTACTTC
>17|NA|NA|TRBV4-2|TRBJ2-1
CASSQVSAASPYNEQFF
TGTGCCAGCAGCCAAGTGTCTGCGGCCTCACCCTACAATGAGCAGTTCTTC
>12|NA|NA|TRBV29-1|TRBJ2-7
CSVEVTPYEQYF
TGCAGCGTTGAGGTGACACCCTACGAGCAGTACTTC
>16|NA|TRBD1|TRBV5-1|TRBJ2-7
CASSLYGTGGIHEQYF
TGCGCCAGCAGCTTGTACGGGACAGGGGGAATCCACGAGCAGTACTTC
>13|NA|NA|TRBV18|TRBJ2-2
CASSPKQAGELFF
TGTGCCAGCTCACCCAAACAGGCCGGGGAGCTGTTTTTT
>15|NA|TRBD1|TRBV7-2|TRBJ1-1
CASSLAGTAYTEAFF
TGTGCCAGCAGCTTAGCGGGGACAGCTTACACTGAAGCTTTCTTT
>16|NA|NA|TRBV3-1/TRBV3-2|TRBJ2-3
CASSGKLATSTDTQYF
TGTGCCAGCAGCGGCAAACTAGCCACAAGCACAGATACGCAGTATTTT
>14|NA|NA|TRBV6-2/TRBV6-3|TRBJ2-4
CASSYVLDLNIQYF
TGTGCCAGCAGTTACGTACTAGATCTTAACATTCAGTACTTC
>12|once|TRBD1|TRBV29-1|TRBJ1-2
CSVEGQDWGYTF
TGCAGCGTTGAGGGACAGGATTGGGGCTACACCTTC
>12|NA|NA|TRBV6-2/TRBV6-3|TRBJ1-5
CASSQGYQPQHF
TGTGCCAGCAGCCAGGGGTACCAGCCCCAGCATTTT
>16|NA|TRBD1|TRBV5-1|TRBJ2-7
CASSRIATGVPYEQYF
TGCGCCAGCAGCCGGATCGCGACAGGGGTTCCCTACGAGCAGTACTTC